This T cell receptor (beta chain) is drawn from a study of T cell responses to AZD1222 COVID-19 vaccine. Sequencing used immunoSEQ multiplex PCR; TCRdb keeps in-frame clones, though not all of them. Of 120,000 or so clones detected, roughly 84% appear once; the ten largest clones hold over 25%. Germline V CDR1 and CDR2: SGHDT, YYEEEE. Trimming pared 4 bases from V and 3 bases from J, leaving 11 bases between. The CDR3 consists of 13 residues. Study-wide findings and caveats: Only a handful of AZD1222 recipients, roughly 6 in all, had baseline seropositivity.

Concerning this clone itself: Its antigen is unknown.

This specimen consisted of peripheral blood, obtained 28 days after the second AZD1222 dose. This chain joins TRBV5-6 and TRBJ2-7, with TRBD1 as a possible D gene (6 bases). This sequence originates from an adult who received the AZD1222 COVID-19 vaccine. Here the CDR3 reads CASSRIQGYEQYF. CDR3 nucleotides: TGTGCCAGCAGCAGAATACAGGGCTACGAGCAGTACTTC.